Sequencing of this T cell receptor beta chain was carried out in a study of T cells after yellow fever vaccination. TCRdb fed the 5' RACE reads into MiXCR, producing one record per CDR3 protein. Counted here are approximately 510,000 distinct CDR3 sequences, just over 20% occurring once; the ten biggest clones make up about 16%. About this clonotype: Its antigen is as yet unknown.

Study-wide findings and caveats: A small proportion of clonotypes was detected in both the CD4 and CD8 compartments. Within FACS-sorted repertoires, abundant clonotypes contaminating from the bulk population could be present. Post-booster repertoires again held most primary-vaccination clones (about 96% CD4, over 80% CD8).

This CDR3 region has 14 residues. CDR1 DFQATT and CDR2 SNEGSKA come from the germline V gene (reference sequence). V was cut by 1 base and J by 0 bases, with 4 bases left in between. The gene calls are TRBV20-1 and TRBJ2-6; D is unresolved. This sequence was found in a young man who received the YFV17D yellow fever vaccine. The sequenced sample was PBMCs, obtained 21 days after the first yellow fever vaccination. The CDR3 protein is CSARGASGANVLTF. CDR3 nucleotide sequence: TGCAGTGCTAGAGGGGCCTCTGGGGCCAACGTCCTGACTTTC.